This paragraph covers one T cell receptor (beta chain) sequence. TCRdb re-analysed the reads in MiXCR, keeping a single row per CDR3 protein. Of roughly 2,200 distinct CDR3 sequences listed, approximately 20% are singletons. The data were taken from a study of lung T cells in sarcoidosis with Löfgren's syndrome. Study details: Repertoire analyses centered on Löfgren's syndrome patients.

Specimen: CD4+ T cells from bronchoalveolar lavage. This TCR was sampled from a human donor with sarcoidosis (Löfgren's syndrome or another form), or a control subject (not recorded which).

The CDR3 here is CSVDVQNGYNEQFF. CDR3 nucleotides: TGCAGCGTTGATGTGCAAAACGGCTACAATGAGCAGTTCTTC. The chain uses TRBV29-1 and TRBJ2-1; D unresolved. V was pared by 3 bases and J by 3 bases, with 12 bases between. In germline, CDR1 is SQVTM, CDR2 ANQGSEA. The CDR3 is 14 residues long.